The sequence of this TCR beta chain was determined in a study of blood T cells in healthy people across ages. About the study: Template switching captured about one barcoded beta molecule per two T cells.

Germline V gene sequence: CDR1 LGHDT, CDR2 YNNKEL (reference sequence). V was trimmed by 2 bases and J by 7 bases, leaving 15 bases between them. There are 14 residues in the CDR3. Alongside a J-beta primer mix, a sample-barcoded 5' primer served in a second PCR lasting about 7 to 11 cycles. MiXCR was run by TCRdb on the 5' RACE reads, yielding one entry per CDR3 protein. The sample lists about 1 million distinct CDR3 sequences; around 27% were seen once. This sample was also put to use in a study of T cells of mothers and their children. That source adds: Second-PCR primer M1S introduced sample barcodes and 2-4 random nucleotides. When mothers and children were related, their normalized repertoire overlap, which was always slightly higher, did not differ significantly from that of unrelated pairs.

Sequenced material: blood. The receptor was isolated from a girl aged 2-10 years in good health. The rearrangement joins TRBV3-1 to TRBJ2-7, with D tentatively TRBD2 (6 bases). The CDR3 loop reads CASSQILADPEQYF. The CDR3 DNA reads TGTGCCAGCAGCCAAATATTAGCGGACCCGGAGCAGTACTTC.